Listed below are T cell receptor beta chains from one sample, sequenced in a study of shared clonotypes between healthy human individuals. Clones were sequenced by immunoSEQ multiplex PCR, and TCRdb holds only the in-frame ones, with some missing. This sample carries about 2,500,000 clones, more than 80% of them seen once, and the ten largest clones take 0.14%. The source material was naive CD4+ T cells sorted from blood. Receptors originate from a man aged 18 to 29 in good health. Each CDR3 is given with its conserved first and last residue.

V gene | CDR3 protein
TRBV6-5 | CASGPGAVGYTF
TRBV29-1 | CSARQVASVETQYF
TRBV5-4 | CASSVGLNNSPLHF
TRBV19 | CASSITDYSNQPQHF
TRBV28 | CASKVTNQPQHF
TRBV2 | CASSEGGRDEQYF
TRBV11-2 | CASSLAGRGRDFPGELFF
TRBV20-1 | CSAILARTQYF
TRBV5-1 | CASSEQGARETQYF
TRBV2 | CASRKEGLGNTIYF
TRBV5-1 | CASSLGGLNTGELFF
TRBV16 | CASSQGGSQPQHF
TRBV7-2 | CASSSRAQPYEQYF
TRBV6-5 | CASSYSWQGNTEAFF
TRBV4-2 | CASSPSDRGRTDTQYF
TRBV7-9 | CASSFGQGNTEAFF
TRBV5-3 | CARSFGETQYF
TRBV7-2 | CASSLVTGGGNQPQHF
TRBV28 | CASSTSHLPSYEQYF
TRBV15 | CATSRDRARSDTDTQYF
TRBV18 | CASSQQGSRGANVLTF
TRBV18 | CASSPKPPSPLHF
TRBV19 | CASTVGGGEKLFF
TRBV6-1 | CASSDEGNTGELFF
TRBV29-1 | CSVRPSRRETQYF
TRBV18 | CASSPPSQGSQYF
TRBV5-5 | CASSWHDQETQYF
TRBV30 | CAWSVRGNQPQHF
TRBV27 | CASSLPPLACGLYEQYF
TRBV14 | CASSRLGQVNSYEQYF
TRBV7-2 | CASSLLGGADTQYF
TRBV2 | CASSQGLAGTQYF
TRBV29-1 | CSVHRQGGRNGYTF
TRBV10-1 | CASSEGLAGGVDEQFF
TRBV7-3 | CASSWGQAGYSGANVLTF
TRBV5-1 | CASSVETPYNEQFF
TRBV4-1 | CASSQGGAQQNSPLHF
TRBV6-1 | CASSDSVANLQETQYF
TRBV6-1 | CASMLTGASNEKLFF
TRBV5-4 | CASSWGQTGFYGYTF
TRBV10-1 | CASPSNPQHF
TRBV5-1 | CASSLIITETQYF
TRBV19 | CASSHPRGEGNTEAFF
TRBV13 | CASSLGRLARLQETQYF
TRBV10-3 | CAISESTSGEKLFF
TRBV29-1 | CSVDTQSSYEQYF
TRBV7-7 | CASSLARKETQYF
TRBV25-1 | CASSSRVDPLSGANVLTF
TRBV10-3 | CAINHREEETQYF
TRBV9 | CASSVDFGGAETQYF
TRBV5-1 | CASSLAPQGSNTDTQYF